A single TCR beta chain is shown here with its context. Antigen: not known. The sample belongs to a study of T-cell reconstitution after alpha-beta-depleted transplantation in children. Study-level results: Where some patients showed high TCRbeta diversity at day 60, it came from recipient T cells and thymic progenitors that had survived. Expanded clones from the graft, numbering several hundred, reportedly supplied alpha-beta T cells about two months after transplant.

Germline V gene lookup returns CDR1 GTSNPN and CDR2 SVGIG (reference sequence). The V and J ends lost 0 bases and 1 base respectively, with 7 bases between them. The CDR3 extends over 14 amino acids. As it was prepared, the TCRbeta library received unique molecular identifiers. One entry per CDR3 protein, called by TCRdb with MiXCR from the PCR reads. In the table there are 100,000 or so distinct CDR3 sequences, roughly a sixth of which are singletons. The sequences come from PBMCs, mostly from graft donor cells, collected 180 days after TCRalphabeta/CD19-depleted stem cell transplant. This chain joins TRBV30 and TRBJ1-5; D is perhaps TRBD1 (5 bases). This receptor was obtained from a male patient under 10 years old who had a stem cell transplant for acute lymphoblastic leukemia, so the T cells may come from the graft donor. The CDR3 DNA sequence: TGTGCCTGGAGTGTGGACATGAGCAATCAGCCCCAGCATTTT. Protein product: CAWSVDMSNQPQHF.